A selection of T cell receptor beta chains follows, all from one sample in a study of cytomegalovirus exposure and HLA in healthy donors. Method: immunoSEQ multiplex PCR; TCRdb's copy keeps in-frame clones and lacks some. The sample holds about 170,000 clones, about 90% seen once. The sample comprised PBMCs. The receptor set was obtained from a woman aged 25-40 years in good health and CMV-seronegative. Both conserved end residues are part of each CDR3. Each record gives: V gene, J gene, clone size, D gene, CDR3 protein, CDR3 DNA. The D gene is left open where the match is weak. Clone size is shown for a subset of rows, as once, few, many or a class of expanded clone.

v_call: TRBV11-2
j_call: TRBJ2-7
clone_size: NA
d_call: TRBD1
cdr3_aa: CASSLARTGGEQYF
cdr3_nt: TGTGCCAGCAGCTTAGCAAGGACAGGGGGAGAGCAGTACTTC

v_call: TRBV5-1
j_call: TRBJ2-7
clone_size: NA
d_call: TRBD2
cdr3_aa: CASNPQAGAAYEQYF
cdr3_nt: TGCGCCAGCAACCCCCAAGCGGGAGCGGCCTACGAGCAGTACTTC

v_call: TRBV30
j_call: TRBJ2-5
clone_size: NA
d_call: NA
cdr3_aa: CAWSAGHAETQYF
cdr3_nt: TGTGCCTGGAGTGCGGGCCACGCAGAGACCCAGTACTTC

v_call: TRBV29-1
j_call: TRBJ2-3
clone_size: NA
d_call: NA
cdr3_aa: CSGGPGTDTQYF
cdr3_nt: TGCAGCGGGGGCCCGGGCACAGATACGCAGTATTTT

v_call: TRBV18
j_call: TRBJ2-2
clone_size: NA
d_call: TRBD2
cdr3_aa: CASSPSLAGASGELFF
cdr3_nt: TGTGCCAGCTCACCATCCCTAGCGGGAGCCTCCGGGGAGCTGTTTTTT

v_call: TRBV7-3
j_call: TRBJ2-2
clone_size: once
d_call: NA
cdr3_aa: CASSPQALGGRPNTGELFF
cdr3_nt: TGTGCCAGCAGCCCACAAGCCCTCGGGGGGCGGCCGAACACCGGGGAGCTGTTTTTT

v_call: TRBV25-1
j_call: TRBJ1-6
clone_size: NA
d_call: NA
cdr3_aa: CASSEYVPSPLHF
cdr3_nt: TGTGCCAGCAGTGAATATGTGCCTTCACCCCTCCACTTT

v_call: TRBV7-8
j_call: TRBJ2-5
clone_size: NA
d_call: NA
cdr3_aa: CASSLGGQGETQYF
cdr3_nt: TGTGCCAGCAGCTTAGGGGGTCAGGGAGAGACCCAGTACTTC

v_call: TRBV7-9
j_call: TRBJ1-1
clone_size: NA
d_call: NA
cdr3_aa: CASSLSQKLNTEAFF
cdr3_nt: TGTGCCAGCAGCTTGAGTCAGAAGCTGAACACTGAAGCTTTCTTT

v_call: TRBV2
j_call: TRBJ1-2
clone_size: few
d_call: NA
cdr3_aa: CASSAPNTEGYTF
cdr3_nt: TGTGCCAGCAGCGCCCCCAACACAGAAGGCTACACCTTC

v_call: TRBV9
j_call: TRBJ2-7
clone_size: NA
d_call: NA
cdr3_aa: CASSYTDSPYEQYF
cdr3_nt: TGTGCCAGCAGCTACACAGATTCCCCTTACGAGCAGTACTTC

v_call: TRBV5-5
j_call: TRBJ1-1
clone_size: NA
d_call: NA
cdr3_aa: CASSLSPHTEAFF
cdr3_nt: TGTGCCAGCAGCTTGTCCCCCCACACTGAAGCTTTCTTT

v_call: TRBV6-6
j_call: TRBJ1-2
clone_size: few
d_call: NA
cdr3_aa: CASRRHFGGYTF
cdr3_nt: TGTGCCAGCAGACGACATTTTGGGGGCTACACCTTC

v_call: TRBV5-1
j_call: TRBJ2-2
clone_size: NA
d_call: TRBD2
cdr3_aa: CASSHPGLAWEEGELFF
cdr3_nt: TGCGCCAGCAGCCACCCCGGACTAGCTTGGGAAGAGGGGGAGCTGTTTTTT

v_call: TRBV4-1
j_call: TRBJ2-2
clone_size: once
d_call: TRBD2
cdr3_aa: CASTRTSGGANTGELFF
cdr3_nt: TGCGCCAGCACACGAACTAGCGGGGGGGCGAACACCGGGGAGCTGTTTTTT

v_call: TRBV5-1
j_call: TRBJ2-2
clone_size: NA
d_call: TRBD1
cdr3_aa: CASSPQGASTGELFF
cdr3_nt: TGCGCCAGCAGTCCTCAGGGGGCTAGCACCGGGGAGCTGTTTTTT

v_call: TRBV7-2
j_call: TRBJ1-2
clone_size: NA
d_call: NA
cdr3_aa: CASSSRRVGYGYTF
cdr3_nt: TGTGCCAGCAGCTCCCGAAGGGTTGGTTATGGCTACACCTTC

v_call: TRBV6-5
j_call: TRBJ2-5
clone_size: NA
d_call: NA
cdr3_aa: CASSYSGNQETQYF
cdr3_nt: TGTGCCAGCAGTTACTCCGGGAATCAAGAGACCCAGTACTTC

v_call: TRBV19
j_call: TRBJ1-2
clone_size: NA
d_call: TRBD1
cdr3_aa: CASSIPDRDPYGYTF
cdr3_nt: TGTGCCAGTAGTATCCCGGACAGGGACCCTTATGGCTACACCTTC

v_call: TRBV10-3
j_call: TRBJ2-5
clone_size: NA
d_call: NA
cdr3_aa: CAISEVASNQETQYF
cdr3_nt: TGTGCCATCAGTGAAGTTGCTAGCAACCAAGAGACCCAGTACTTC

v_call: TRBV6-1
j_call: TRBJ1-5
clone_size: once
d_call: TRBD1
cdr3_aa: CASSFGQGFDQPQHF
cdr3_nt: TGTGCCAGCAGCTTCGGACAGGGGTTCGATCAGCCCCAGCATTTT

v_call: TRBV6-1
j_call: TRBJ1-1
clone_size: NA
d_call: NA
cdr3_aa: CASSEPLTGATEAFF
cdr3_nt: TGTGCCAGCAGTGAGCCCCTAACAGGAGCCACTGAAGCTTTCTTT

v_call: TRBV18
j_call: TRBJ1-2
clone_size: NA
d_call: TRBD1
cdr3_aa: CASSPNTGDSNYGYTF
cdr3_nt: TGTGCCAGCTCACCGAATACAGGGGACTCGAACTATGGCTACACCTTC

v_call: TRBV6-5
j_call: TRBJ2-3
clone_size: NA
d_call: TRBD2
cdr3_aa: CASSYGLAGVSDTQYF
cdr3_nt: TGTGCCAGCAGTTATGGACTAGCGGGAGTATCAGATACGCAGTATTTT

v_call: TRBV10-3
j_call: TRBJ2-7
clone_size: once
d_call: NA
cdr3_aa: CAIRVGPDYEQYF
cdr3_nt: TGTGCCATCAGGGTGGGCCCGGACTACGAGCAGTACTTC

v_call: TRBV14
j_call: TRBJ2-7
clone_size: NA
d_call: NA
cdr3_aa: CASSQRTRLNEQYF
cdr3_nt: TGTGCCAGCAGCCAAAGGACCCGTTTGAACGAGCAGTACTTC

v_call: TRBV28
j_call: TRBJ2-7
clone_size: once
d_call: TRBD1
cdr3_aa: CASSLSSGGTYEQYF
cdr3_nt: TGTGCCAGCAGTTTAAGTTCAGGGGGCACCTACGAGCAGTACTTC

v_call: TRBV30
j_call: TRBJ2-1
clone_size: once
d_call: NA
cdr3_aa: CAWSSQGNEQFF
cdr3_nt: TGTGCCTGGAGTTCGCAGGGAAATGAGCAGTTCTTC

v_call: TRBV9
j_call: TRBJ1-5
clone_size: NA
d_call: NA
cdr3_aa: CASSVGDGGNQPQHF
cdr3_nt: TGTGCCAGCAGCGTAGGGGACGGTGGGAATCAGCCCCAGCATTTT

v_call: TRBV11-2
j_call: TRBJ1-4
clone_size: few
d_call: NA
cdr3_aa: CASSLGRGSANEKLFF
cdr3_nt: TGTGCCAGCAGCTTAGGGCGGGGGTCGGCTAATGAAAAACTGTTTTTT

v_call: TRBV7-6
j_call: TRBJ2-1
clone_size: NA
d_call: TRBD1
cdr3_aa: CASSPSVGQGANEQFF
cdr3_nt: TGTGCCAGCAGCCCTAGCGTAGGACAGGGGGCGAATGAGCAGTTCTTC

v_call: TRBV6-5
j_call: TRBJ1-1
clone_size: NA
d_call: TRBD1
cdr3_aa: CASRTRDRVTEAFF
cdr3_nt: TGTGCCAGCAGAACTAGGGACAGGGTTACTGAAGCTTTCTTT

v_call: TRBV25-1
j_call: TRBJ2-6
clone_size: NA
d_call: NA
cdr3_aa: CASSGQDSGANVLTF
cdr3_nt: TGTGCCAGCAGTGGACAGGACTCTGGGGCCAACGTCCTGACTTTC

v_call: TRBV5-1
j_call: TRBJ1-1
clone_size: NA
d_call: NA
cdr3_aa: CASSREANTEAFF
cdr3_nt: TGCGCCAGCAGCAGGGAGGCGAACACTGAAGCTTTCTTT

v_call: TRBV7-2
j_call: TRBJ2-7
clone_size: once
d_call: NA
cdr3_aa: CASSLEGGAYEQYF
cdr3_nt: TGTGCCAGCAGCTTAGAGGGGGGAGCCTACGAGCAGTACTTC

v_call: TRBV6-5
j_call: TRBJ2-7
clone_size: NA
d_call: TRBD1
cdr3_aa: CASSYSGTGSYEQYF
cdr3_nt: TGTGCCAGCAGTTACTCTGGGACAGGGTCCTACGAGCAGTACTTC

v_call: TRBV7-9
j_call: TRBJ2-1
clone_size: NA
d_call: TRBD2
cdr3_aa: CASSHPRTSGSYEQFF
cdr3_nt: TGTGCCAGCAGTCACCCTAGGACTAGCGGGAGTTATGAGCAGTTCTTC

v_call: TRBV7-9
j_call: TRBJ2-5
clone_size: NA
d_call: NA
cdr3_aa: CASSLATITSQETQYF
cdr3_nt: TGTGCCAGCAGCTTAGCAACGATAACTAGTCAAGAGACCCAGTACTTC

v_call: TRBV6-5
j_call: TRBJ2-1
clone_size: NA
d_call: TRBD2
cdr3_aa: CASRKSGGTDNEQFF
cdr3_nt: TGTGCCAGCAGAAAGAGCGGGGGGACCGACAATGAGCAGTTCTTC

v_call: TRBV7-3
j_call: TRBJ2-3
clone_size: NA
d_call: NA
cdr3_aa: CASSSGTTDTQYF
cdr3_nt: TGTGCCAGCAGCTCCGGGACCACAGATACGCAGTATTTT

v_call: TRBV5-6
j_call: TRBJ1-2
clone_size: NA
d_call: NA
cdr3_aa: CASSWASGRGYTF
cdr3_nt: TGTGCCAGCAGCTGGGCCAGCGGACGTGGCTACACCTTC

v_call: TRBV7-3
j_call: TRBJ2-3
clone_size: NA
d_call: NA
cdr3_aa: CASSQLAGRGGTDTQYF
cdr3_nt: TGTGCCAGCAGCCAACTAGCTGGGCGGGGAGGCACAGATACGCAGTATTTT

v_call: TRBV11-3
j_call: TRBJ2-1
clone_size: NA
d_call: NA
cdr3_aa: CASSWGRGRNNEQFF
cdr3_nt: TGTGCCAGCAGCTGGGGACGCGGGCGGAACAATGAGCAGTTCTTC

v_call: TRBV4-3
j_call: TRBJ2-6
clone_size: NA
d_call: TRBD2
cdr3_aa: CASSQQVGGAGANVLTF
cdr3_nt: TGCGCCAGCAGCCAGCAGGTTGGGGGGGCTGGGGCCAACGTCCTGACTTTC

v_call: TRBV5-6
j_call: TRBJ1-4
clone_size: NA
d_call: NA
cdr3_aa: CASSSTANEKLFF
cdr3_nt: TGTGCCAGCAGCTCGACAGCTAATGAAAAACTGTTTTTT

v_call: TRBV27
j_call: TRBJ1-6
clone_size: few
d_call: TRBD1
cdr3_aa: CASTLLTGGNSPLHF
cdr3_nt: TGTGCCAGCACCCTACTCACAGGGGGGAATTCACCCCTCCACTTT

v_call: TRBV7-2
j_call: TRBJ1-2
clone_size: NA
d_call: TRBD1
cdr3_aa: CASSWSTGGAGYTF
cdr3_nt: TGTGCCAGCAGCTGGTCGACAGGGGGCGCTGGCTACACCTTC

v_call: TRBV4-1
j_call: TRBJ1-1
clone_size: NA
d_call: NA
cdr3_aa: CASSQDRGDTEAFF
cdr3_nt: TGCGCCAGCAGCCAAGATCGAGGGGACACTGAAGCTTTCTTT